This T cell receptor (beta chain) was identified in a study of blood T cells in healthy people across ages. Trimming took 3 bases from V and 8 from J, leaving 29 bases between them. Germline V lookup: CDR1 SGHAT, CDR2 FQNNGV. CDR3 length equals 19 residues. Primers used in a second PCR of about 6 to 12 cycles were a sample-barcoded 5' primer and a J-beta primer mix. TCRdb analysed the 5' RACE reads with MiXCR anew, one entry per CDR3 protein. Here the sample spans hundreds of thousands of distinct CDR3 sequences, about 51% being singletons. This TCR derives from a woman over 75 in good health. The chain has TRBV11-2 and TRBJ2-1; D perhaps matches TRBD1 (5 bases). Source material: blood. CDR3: CASSFKWSSPAKLGDEQFF. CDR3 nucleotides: TGTGCCAGCAGCTTTAAGTGGAGTTCGCCAGCAAAGCTAGGGGATGAGCAGTTCTTC.